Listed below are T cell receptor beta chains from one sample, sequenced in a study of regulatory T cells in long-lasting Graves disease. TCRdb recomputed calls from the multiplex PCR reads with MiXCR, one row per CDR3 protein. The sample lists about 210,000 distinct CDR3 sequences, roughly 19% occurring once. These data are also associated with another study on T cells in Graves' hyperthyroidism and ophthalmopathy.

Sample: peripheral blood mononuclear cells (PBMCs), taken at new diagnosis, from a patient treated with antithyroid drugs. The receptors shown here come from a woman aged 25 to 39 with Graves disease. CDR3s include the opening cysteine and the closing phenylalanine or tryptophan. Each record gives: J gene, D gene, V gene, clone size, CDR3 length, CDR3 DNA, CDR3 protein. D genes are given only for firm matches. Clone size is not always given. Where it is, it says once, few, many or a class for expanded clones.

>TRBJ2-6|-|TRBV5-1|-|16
TGCGCCAGCAGCCCCGGGGCCTCCTCTGGGGCCAACGTCCTGACTTTC
CASSPGASSGANVLTF
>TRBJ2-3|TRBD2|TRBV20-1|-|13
TGCAGTGCTAGACTAGCGGGGCTGGATACGCAGTATTTT
CSARLAGLDTQYF
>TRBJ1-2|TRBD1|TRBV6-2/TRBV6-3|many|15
TGTGCCAGCAGTTACACTAGGGGGCTTACGGATGGCTACACCTTC
CASSYTRGLTDGYTF
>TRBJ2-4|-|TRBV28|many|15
TGTGCCAGCAGTTGGCGAGGAGTGGCCAAAAACATTCAGTACTTC
CASSWRGVAKNIQYF
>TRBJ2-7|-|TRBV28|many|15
TGTGCCAGCAGTTCCCCCACGGCCAGCTCCTACGAGCAGTACTTC
CASSSPTASSYEQYF
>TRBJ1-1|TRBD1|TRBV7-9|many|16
TGTGCCAGCAGCCCCTCACAGGGGGCATCGAACACTGAAGCTTTCTTT
CASSPSQGASNTEAFF
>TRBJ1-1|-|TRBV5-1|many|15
TGCGCCAGCAGCCCCGGGACGGGGCAGAACACTGAAGCTTTCTTT
CASSPGTGQNTEAFF
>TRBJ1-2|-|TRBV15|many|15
TGTGCCACCAGCAGAGATGCGGGGCGCGGCTATGGCTACACCTTC
CATSRDAGRGYGYTF
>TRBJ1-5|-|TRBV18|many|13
TGTGCCAGCTCACCAGATCCCGATCAGCCCCAGCATTTT
CASSPDPDQPQHF
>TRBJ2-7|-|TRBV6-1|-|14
TGTGCCAGCAGTGAAGGAGAAAGCTCCTACGAGCAGTACTTC
CASSEGESSYEQYF
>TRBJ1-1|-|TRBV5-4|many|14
TGTGCCAGCAGCTTGGTGGGACCGAGCACTGAAGCTTTCTTT
CASSLVGPSTEAFF
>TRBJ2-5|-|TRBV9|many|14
TGTGCCAGCAGCGTAGAGACTCTCCCAGAGACCCAGTACTTC
CASSVETLPETQYF
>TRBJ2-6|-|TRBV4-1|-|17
TGTGCCAGCAGCCGCCCGAGGGAGCTCTCTGGGGCCAACGTCCTGACTTTC
CASSRPRELSGANVLTF
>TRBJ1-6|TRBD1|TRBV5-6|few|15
TGTGCCAGCAGCTTAGGACAGGGAGCCCATTCACCCCTCCACTTT
CASSLGQGAHSPLHF
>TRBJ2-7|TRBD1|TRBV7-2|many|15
TGTGCCAGCAGTCTTCTCGGACAGGCTGGAAACGAGCAGTACTTC
CASSLLGQAGNEQYF
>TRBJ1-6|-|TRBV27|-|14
TGTGCCAGCAGTTTGGCTGGGGGGCTGCTACCCCTCCACTTT
CASSLAGGLLPLHF
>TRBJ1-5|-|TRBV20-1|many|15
TGCAGTGCCAGGGTGGGGGGAGGAAGCAATCAGCCCCAGCATTTT
CSARVGGGSNQPQHF
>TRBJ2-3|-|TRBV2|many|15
TGTGCCAGCACCCCAACAGGGCTCAGTACAGATACGCAGTATTTT
CASTPTGLSTDTQYF
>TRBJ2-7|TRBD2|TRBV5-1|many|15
TGCGCCAGCAGCTCTTCTAGCGGGAGGCCGGGCGAGCAGTACTTC
CASSSSSGRPGEQYF
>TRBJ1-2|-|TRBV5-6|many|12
TGTGCCAGCAGCTTAAGAAGCTATGGCTACACCTTC
CASSLRSYGYTF
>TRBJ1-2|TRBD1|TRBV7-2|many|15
TGTGCCAGCAGCTTAGGGTTGGGAGGGGGCCATGGCTACACCTTC
CASSLGLGGGHGYTF
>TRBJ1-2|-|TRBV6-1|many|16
TGTGCCAGCAGGGACAACGGAGCCTCCCCCCTCTATGGCTACACCTTC
CASRDNGASPLYGYTF
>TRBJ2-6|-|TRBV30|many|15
TGTGCCTGGAATGGAGGGGGGCCTGGGGCCAACGTCCTGACTTTC
CAWNGGGPGANVLTF
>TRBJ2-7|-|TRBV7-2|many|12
TGTGCCAGCAGTAGAGGGATCTACGAGCAGTACTTC
CASSRGIYEQYF
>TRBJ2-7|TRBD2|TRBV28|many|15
TGTGCCAGCAGCCCACTAGCGATCACCTCCTACGAGCAGTACTTC
CASSPLAITSYEQYF
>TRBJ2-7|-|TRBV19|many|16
TGTGCCAGTAGTATAGGGCACAGCGCCGTCTCCTACGAGCAGTACTTC
CASSIGHSAVSYEQYF
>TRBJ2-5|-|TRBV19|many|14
TGTGCCAGTAGTATAGTGGGGGAGAGGGAGACCCAGTACTTC
CASSIVGERETQYF
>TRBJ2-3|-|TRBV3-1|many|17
TGTGCCAGCAGTCAAGGGGCTTCAGGGGCTCGGACAGATACGCAGTATTTT
CASSQGASGARTDTQYF
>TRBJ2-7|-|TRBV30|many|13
TGTGCCTGGAGTCCCGGGGAACACCCCGAGCAGTACTTC
CAWSPGEHPEQYF
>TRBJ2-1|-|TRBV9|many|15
TGTGCCAGCAGCCCCGGGGGAAGCTCCTACAATGAGCAGTTCTTC
CASSPGGSSYNEQFF
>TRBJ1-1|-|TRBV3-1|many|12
TGTGCCAGCAGCCAAGGGCCCTCCAGTTGTTTCTTT
CASSQGPSSCFF
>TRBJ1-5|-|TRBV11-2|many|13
TGTGCCAGCAGCCTCTGGGTGGGACAGCCCCAGCATTTT
CASSLWVGQPQHF
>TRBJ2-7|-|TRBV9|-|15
TGTGCCAGCAGCGGGGGAGGGACAGGCGACTACGAGCAGTACTTC
CASSGGGTGDYEQYF
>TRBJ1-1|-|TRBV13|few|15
TGTGCCAGCAGCTTAGGGCTCCTCATGAACACTGAAGCTTTCTTT
CASSLGLLMNTEAFF
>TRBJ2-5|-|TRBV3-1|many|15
TGTGCCAGCAGCCAAGCGGACGGCCTGAAAGAGACCCAGTACTTC
CASSQADGLKETQYF
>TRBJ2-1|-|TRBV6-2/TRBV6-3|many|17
TGTGCCAGCAGTTACAAGGGGACTCATTCTTTCTACAATGAGCAGTTCTTC
CASSYKGTHSFYNEQFF
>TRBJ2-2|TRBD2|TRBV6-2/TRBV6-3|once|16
TGTGCCAGCAGCCCTCATAGCGGGGGCTCCACCGGGGAGCTGTTTTTT
CASSPHSGGSTGELFF
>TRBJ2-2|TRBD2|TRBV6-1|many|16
TGTGCCAGCAGTGTAGCGGGAGTTCTGGGCACCGAGGAGCTGTTTTTT
CASSVAGVLGTEELFF
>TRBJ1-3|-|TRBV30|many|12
TGTGCCTGGAGCTTACAGGGAAACACCATATATTTT
CAWSLQGNTIYF
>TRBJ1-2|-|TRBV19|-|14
TGTGCCAGTAGTATCTCGCAGGGAATGGATGGCTACACCTTC
CASSISQGMDGYTF
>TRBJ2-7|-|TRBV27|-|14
TGTGCCAGCAGCTTAGCTGCAGGGAACTACGAGCAGTACTTC
CASSLAAGNYEQYF
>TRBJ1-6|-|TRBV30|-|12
TGTGCCGGGGGGCGGGGCAGCTCACCCCTCCACTTT
CAGGRGSSPLHF
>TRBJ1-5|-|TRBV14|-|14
TGTGCCAGCAGCCCCCATTATAGCAATCAGCCCCAGCACTTT
CASSPHYSNQPQHF
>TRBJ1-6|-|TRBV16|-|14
TGTGCCAGCAGCCTAGAGGGCTATAATTCACCCCTCCACTTT
CASSLEGYNSPLHF
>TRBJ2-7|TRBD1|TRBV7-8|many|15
TGTGCCAGCAGCCGCGACAGGGGGGGCTCCTACGAGCAGTACTTC
CASSRDRGGSYEQYF
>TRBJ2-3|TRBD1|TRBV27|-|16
TGTGCCAGCAACCCGACAGGGGTCGGGGACACAGATACGCAGTATTTT
CASNPTGVGDTDTQYF
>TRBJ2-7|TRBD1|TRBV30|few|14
TGTGCCTGGAGTGTAGGGACAGGGTTATACGAGCAGTACTTC
CAWSVGTGLYEQYF
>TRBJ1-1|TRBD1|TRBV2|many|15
TGTACCAGCAGTGGAGGCTGGGACAGGGAGGCTGAAGCTTTCTTT
CTSSGGWDREAEAFF
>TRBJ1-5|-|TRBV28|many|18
TGTGCCAGCAGTTTAGGGGGCTGGGGGGTCGGTAAGAATCAGCCCCAGCATTTT
CASSLGGWGVGKNQPQHF
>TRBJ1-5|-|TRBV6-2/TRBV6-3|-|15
TGTGCCAGCAGTGCGGTACAGGGCTACAATCAGCCCCAGCATTTT
CASSAVQGYNQPQHF
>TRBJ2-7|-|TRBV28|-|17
TGTGCCAGCAGTCCTCGCTGGGGCTCCCTGGGGCGCTACGAGCAGTACTTC
CASSPRWGSLGRYEQYF
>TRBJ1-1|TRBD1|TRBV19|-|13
TGTGCCAGTATGGGACAGGTAATGGCTTGGGCTTTCTTT
CASMGQVMAWAFF